Below, 2 T cell receptor beta chains from the same sample are listed, as sequenced in a study of OX40 agonist ivuxolimab in advanced cancers. Method: immunoSEQ multiplex PCR; TCRdb's copy keeps in-frame clones and lacks some. The repertoire holds roughly 38,000 clones, with around 90% as singletons. Sequencing was performed on CD4+ or CD8+ T cells sorted from blood, taken in a trial of the OX40 agonist ivuxolimab. The receptors shown here come from an adult with an advanced solid tumor such as melanoma, head and neck, liver or kidney cancer.

The sample holds one count of this clone. This chain joins TRBV5-4 and TRBJ2-7; D may correspond to TRBD1 or TRBD2 (5 bases each). Trimming pared 4 bases from V and 9 bases from J, leaving 17 bases between. Germline-derived CDR1 and CDR2 are SGHNT and YYREEE (reference sequence). This CDR3 comprises 13 residues. The CDR3: CASSPGTAKVQYF. As DNA, the CDR3 is TGTGCCAGCAGCCCCGGGACGGCTAAGGTGCAGTACTTC.

V and J are TRBV6-5 and TRBJ2-5, with 9 nucleotides matching TRBD2. The junction had 7 bases not matched to a gene; V was cut back by 2 bases and J by 6 bases. The germline V gene encodes CDR1 MNHEY and CDR2 SVGAGI. The CDR3 is 15 amino acids. The CDR3 DNA is TGTGCCAGCAGTTACGGTGCGGGGGGGCGGAAGACCCAGTACTTC. Its protein is CASSYGAGGRKTQYF.